Following are 21 T cell receptor beta chains from one sample sequenced in a study of blood T cells in healthy people across ages. The authors ran a second PCR of 7 to 11 cycles using a sample-barcoded 5' primer and a J-beta primer mix. TCRdb fed the 5' RACE reads into MiXCR, producing one record per CDR3 protein. The sample consists of some 710,000 distinct CDR3 sequences, 22% of them appearing once. The sequencing input was blood. The receptors derive from a man in his 70s in good health.

The V and J genes are TRBV3-1 and TRBJ1-2, with unresolved D. V was pared by 4 bases and J by 2 bases, with 8 bases between. The CDR3 totals 13 residues. Germline V lookup: CDR1 LGHDT, CDR2 YNNKEL (reference sequence). In DNA, the CDR3 is TGTGCCAGCAGCCGTCAGAGAAACTATGGCTACACCTTC. Its translation is CASSRQRNYGYTF.

The sample holds a few counts of this clonotype. J is TRBJ1-1 and V is TRBV30; 8 bases are shared with TRBD1. Germline loops: CDR1 GTSNPN, CDR2 SVGIG (reference sequence). Trimming at V came to 2 bases and at J to 5 bases, leaving 4 bases not matched to a gene. CDR3 size: 13 residues. The DNA for the CDR3 is TGTGCCTGGAGTCGGGACAGGCGAACTGAAGCTTTCTTT. Protein: CAWSRDRRTEAFF.

The sample holds a few counts of this clonotype. This sequence joins TRBV20-1 and TRBJ2-7; D unresolved. Trimming cost V 0 bases and J 3 bases, with 15 bases left between them. The germline V gene encodes CDR1 DFQATT and CDR2 SNEGSKA (reference sequence). The CDR3 extends over 15 amino acids. Written as DNA, the CDR3 is TGCAGTGCTAGAGAGTCAAGAAGACGGTACTACGAGCAGTACGTC. Its protein product is CSARESRRRYYEQYV.

Many counts were recorded for this clonotype. The rearrangement uses TRBV20-1 and TRBJ2-1; the match to TRBD2 covers 13 bases. The CDR3 runs 16 residues. Germline-derived CDR1 and CDR2 are DFQATT and SNEGSKA (reference sequence). Losses at the gene ends were 2 bases for V and 9 bases for J; bases not matched to a gene: 10. The CDR3 loop is CSARPETSGRAGEQFF. CDR3 nucleotides: TGCAGTGCTAGACCCGAAACTAGCGGGAGGGCCGGTGAGCAGTTCTTC.

This sequence joins TRBV20-1 and TRBJ1-2; tentatively, D is TRBD1 (6 bases). V gave up 7 bases and J gave up 2 bases, with 17 bases separating them. The germline V gene encodes CDR1 DFQATT and CDR2 SNEGSKA (reference sequence). There are 14 residues in the CDR3. CDR3 DNA sequence: TGCAGTGTCACAGTCGGGGGCCCCAACTATGGCTACACCTTC. It encodes CSVTVGGPNYGYTF.

This clonotype was found a few times. This chain links TRBV6-5 with TRBJ2-5; D perhaps matches TRBD2 (6 bases). The end of the DNA fits TRBJ2-7 better, so the J call may be wrong. CDR1 and CDR2 (germline): MNHEY, SVGAGI. CDR3 length: 14 amino acids. CDR3: CASSYRRDLYEQYF. Written as DNA, the CDR3 is TGTGCCAGCAGTTACAGGCGGGATTTATACGAGCAGTACTTC.

The rearrangement links TRBV28 to TRBJ1-4; tentative D call: TRBD1 (5 bases). The CDR3 is 12 residues long. The germline gives CDR1 MDHEN, CDR2 SYDVKM. Trimming cost V 8 bases and J 5 bases, with 9 bases left between them. CDR3 sequence reads: CASGALNEKLFF. The DNA for the CDR3 is TGTGCCAGCGGGGCCCTAAATGAAAAACTGTTTTTT. The full variable domain, completed using reference TRBV28 and TRBJ1-4, is DVKVTQSSRYLVKRTGEKVFLECVQDMDHENMFWYRQDPGLGLRLIYFSYDVKMKEKGDIPEGYSVSREKKERFSLILESASTNQTSMYLCASGALNEKLFFGSGTQLSVL.

This clonotype appeared a few times. J is TRBJ2-3 and V is TRBV5-1; 9 bases map to TRBD2. Germline CDR1 SGHRS, CDR2 YFSETQ. CDR3 length: 14 residues. Losses at the gene ends were 5 bases for V and 4 bases for J; bases not matched to a gene: 5. This CDR3 reads CASSPRTSADTQYF. The CDR3 region has the DNA TGCGCCAGCAGTCCGAGGACTAGCGCAGATACGCAGTATTTT.

In this sample, this clonotype turned up a few times. This sequence joins TRBV10-3 and TRBJ2-1; D is ambiguous. Germline V gives CDR1 ENHRY, CDR2 SYGVKD. The CDR3 is 13 residues long. Trimming took off 11 bases at V and 6 bases at J, with 17 bases between the two ends. The CDR3 DNA reads as TGTGCCGTACCGGGCCTGCGAGGCAATGAGCAGTTCTTC. Its translation: CAVPGLRGNEQFF.

This clonotype was seen more than once but under ten times. The chain uses TRBV7-9 and TRBJ2-2; no clear D gene. The germline gives CDR1 SEHNR, CDR2 FQNEAQ (reference sequence). Trimming left V 5 bases short and J 4 bases short, with 5 bases between. This CDR3 region has 12 residues. CDR3 in DNA: TGTGCCAGCAGCCCCATCACCGGGGAGCTGTTTTTT. Translating gives CASSPITGELFF.

Ten or more counts support this clonotype. The DNA is omitted, as the CDR3 cannot be located on it reliably, and the CDR3 follows TCRdb's listing. This rearrangement joins TRBV10-2 to TRBJ1-2; the D call TRBD1 from the table was never checked on the DNA. The CDR3 adds up to 13 amino acids, both ends counted. Germline V gene data show CDR1 as WSHSY and CDR2 as SAAADI. This chain's CDR3 is CASSVPPLPTFTF.

This clonotype occurred many times. The chain uses TRBV12-3 or TRBV12-4 and TRBJ1-1; no definite D call. Between the trimmed V and J ends, which lost 5 bases and 0 bases, there was a span of 7 bases. The CDR3 is 13 amino acids. The chain's CDR3 is CASSLTMNTEAFF. DNA of the CDR3: TGTGCCAGCAGTCTCACCATGAACACTGAAGCTTTCTTT.

This chain uses TRBV10-3 with TRBJ1-4; no definite D call. Looked up from germline, CDR1 is ENHRY and CDR2 is SYGVKD. The ends were cut back, 1 base at V and 6 bases at J, with 21 bases in the middle. There are 18 residues in the CDR3. The CDR3 DNA is TGTGCCATCAGTGAGTACCTTAACGCCGGAGAGGGTGATGAAAAACTGTTTTTT. Amino acid sequence: CAISEYLNAGEGDEKLFF.

For the CDR3, the DNA is TGTGCCAGCAGAATCGCTAATTCACCCCTCCACTTT. Translation gives CASRIANSPLHF. The gene calls are TRBV7-9 and TRBJ1-6; no clear D. CDR1 is SEHNR and CDR2 is FQNEAQ in the germline V gene (reference sequence). Trimming took 6 bases from V and 6 from J, leaving 6 bases between them. CDR3 size: 12 residues.

This clonotype has more than one count but fewer than ten. The chain uses TRBV12-3 or TRBV12-4 and TRBJ1-1, with D maybe TRBD1 (6 bases). Deletions cut 8 bases from V and 0 bases from J, with 16 bases between. This CDR3 region has 15 residues. This chain's CDR3 is CASPPTGPMNTEAFF. The DNA of the CDR3 is TGTGCCAGCCCCCCGACAGGCCCTATGAACACTGAAGCTTTCTTT.

V and J are TRBV12-3 or TRBV12-4 and TRBJ1-2; D is perhaps TRBD1 (5 bases). V was shortened by 6 bases and J by 4 bases, with 15 bases between the two germline ends. The CDR3 sequence is 14 residues long. The CDR3 nucleotides read TGTGCCAGCAGCCCTGGCCCCCAGGGCTATGGCTACACCTTC. Translated, it gives CASSPGPQGYGYTF.

This clonotype was found a few times. V is TRBV7-2 and J is TRBJ1-1, with D tentatively TRBD1 (6 bases). This CDR3 is built from 12 residues. The germline V gene encodes CDR1 SGHTA and CDR2 FQGNSA. Trimming removed 5 bases at V and 7 bases at J, with 11 bases between. This chain's CDR3 is CASSTDRYEAFF. CDR3 nucleotides: TGTGCCAGCAGCACGGACAGATATGAAGCTTTCTTT.

The chain combines TRBV29-1 with TRBJ2-3; 8 positions match TRBD2. The CDR3 is made up of 14 amino acids. In germline, CDR1 is SQVTM, CDR2 ANQGSEA. V lost 4 bases to trimming and J lost 5 bases; unmatched junction nucleotides: 8. The CDR3 nucleotides read TGCAGCGTTGTTGTTCCCCTAGCGGGAGATACGCAGTATTTT. Protein sequence: CSVVVPLAGDTQYF.

This clonotype was detected only a few times. CDR3 sequence (DNA): TGTGCCAGCAGCCCCCTCCAGGTGAACACTGAAGCTTTCTTT. Amino acid sequence: CASSPLQVNTEAFF. This chain uses TRBV7-2 with TRBJ1-1, with no clear D. The CDR3 loop spans 14 amino acids. In germline, CDR1 is SGHTA, CDR2 FQGNSA. The V end was cut by 5 bases, the J end by 0 bases, with 10 bases between.

The chain has TRBV10-3 and TRBJ2-6; possible D gene TRBD1, 5 bases. CDR3 length: 17 amino acids. The V end lost 0 bases, the J end lost 2 bases, and 11 bases lay between the germline ends. The V gene's germline CDR1 is ENHRY and CDR2 SYGVKD. CDR3 region: CAISESQETPGANVLTF. The CDR3 DNA is TGTGCCATCAGTGAGTCACAGGAAACCCCTGGGGCCAACGTCCTGACTTTC.

There are a few counts of this clonotype. The chain is built from TRBV11-3 and TRBJ2-1; 13 bases are a match to TRBD2. This CDR3 has 16 amino acids. Germline V gene data show CDR1 as SGHNT and CDR2 as YENEEA. V lost 5 bases and J lost 8; bases outside the gene matches: 9. CDR3 DNA sequence: TGTGCCAGCAGCCCGCGGACTAGCGGGAGTTTCGATGAGCAGTTCTTC. Its translation is CASSPRTSGSFDEQFF.